Following are 32 T cell receptor beta chains from one sample sequenced in a study of blood T cells in healthy people across ages. For the second PCR, which ran for about 6 to 11 cycles, a sample-barcoded 5' primer and a J-beta primer mix were used. TCRdb itself ran the 5' RACE reads through MiXCR, one entry per CDR3 protein. Here the sample spans roughly 930,000 distinct CDR3 sequences, around 48% being singletons. The sample comprised blood. These receptors all come from a man aged 30 to 39 in good health.

V usage is TRBV4-2 and J usage is TRBJ2-4; D may be TRBD1 or TRBD2 (5 bases each). Between the trimmed V and J ends, which lost 5 bases and 5 bases, there was a span of 13 bases. The CDR3 contains 14 residues. Germline assignment: CDR1 LGHNA and CDR2 YNFKEQ. DNA for the CDR3: TGTGCCAGCAGCTCCCGAGGGGTCCAAAACATTCAGTACTTC. This gives the protein CASSSRGVQNIQYF.

This clonotype turned up a few times. The V and J genes are TRBV7-9 and TRBJ2-7, with a weak D call TRBD1 (6 bases). CDR3 length equals 13 residues. Trimming left V 7 bases short and J 5 bases short, with 15 bases between. Germline CDR1 reads SEHNR; CDR2 reads FQNEAQ (reference sequence). The CDR3 DNA follows: TGTGCCAGCACCCTCCCGGGACATGACGAGCAGTACTTC. Amino acid sequence: CASTLPGHDEQYF.

The V and J genes are TRBV29-1 and TRBJ2-5, with D perhaps assigned TRBD1 or TRBD2 (6 bases each). V was trimmed by 4 bases and J by 2 bases, leaving 11 bases between them. The CDR3 loop spans 13 amino acids. The germline V gene encodes CDR1 SQVTM and CDR2 ANQGSEA. The CDR3 region is CSVGRGAQETQYF. CDR3 nucleotide sequence: TGCAGCGTTGGAAGGGGGGCACAAGAGACCCAGTACTTC. Full variable domain (remainder filled in from reference TRBV29-1 and TRBJ2-5): SAVISQKPSRDICQRGTSLTIQCQVDSQVTMMFWYRQQPGQSLTLIATANQGSEATYESGFVIDKFPISRPNLTFSTLTVSNMSPEDSSIYLCSVGRGAQETQYFGPGTRLLVL.

This clonotype was detected a few times. The J gene is TRBJ2-5, the V gene TRBV5-1; D gene uncertain. CDR1 and CDR2 from the germline V gene are SGHRS and YFSETQ. CDR3 length: 12 residues. Trimming left V 4 bases short and J 4 bases short, with 8 bases between. CDR3 sequence (DNA): TGCGCCAGCAGCAAAGACGGAGAGACCCAGTACTTC. The encoded protein is CASSKDGETQYF.

This clonotype came up a few times. This chain connects TRBV29-1 to TRBJ2-6; no clear D gene. This CDR3 is built from 15 residues. Trimming removed 4 bases at V and 0 bases at J, with 10 bases between. Per germline, CDR1 SQVTM and CDR2 ANQGSEA. The CDR3 sequence: CSVVLWGSGANVLTF. The CDR3 DNA sequence: TGCAGCGTTGTCTTATGGGGCTCTGGGGCCAACGTCCTGACTTTC.

The DNA of the CDR3 is TGTGCCAGCAGCTTACTTATAGGAGGGACCGGGTCCTACAATGAGCAGTTCTTC. It codes for CASSLLIGGTGSYNEQFF. This chain links TRBV7-2 with TRBJ2-1; possibly TRBD2 for D (6 bases). CDR1 SGHTA and CDR2 FQGNSA come from the germline V gene. V lost 2 bases and J lost 1, with 18 bases in between. This CDR3 spans 18 amino acids. The full variable domain, completed using reference TRBV7-2 and TRBJ2-1, is GAGVSQSPSNKVTEKGKDVELRCDPISGHTALYWYRQSLGQGLEFLIYFQGNSAPDKSGLPSDRFSAERTGGSVSTLTIQRTQQEDSAVYLCASSLLIGGTGSYNEQFFGPGTRLTVL.

The rearrangement joins TRBV7-3 to TRBJ2-1, with TRBD2 matching 8 bases. Germline V gene lookup returns CDR1 SGHTA and CDR2 FQGTGA. This CDR3 has 15 amino acids. Trimming at V came to 3 bases and at J to 4 bases, leaving 5 bases not matched to a gene. The CDR3 is CASSFLAGYYNEQFF. CDR3 in DNA: TGTGCCAGCAGCTTCTTAGCGGGGTATTACAATGAGCAGTTCTTC.

This clonotype was counted only a few times. The chain carries TRBV20-1 and TRBJ2-7; no clear D. Germline loops: CDR1 DFQATT, CDR2 SNEGSKA (reference sequence). V lost 0 bases and J lost 6, with 12 bases in between. CDR3 length: 13 residues. The CDR3 DNA is TGCAGTGCTAGAGATCTCTCGGGTAGCGAGCAGTACTTC. Its translation: CSARDLSGSEQYF.

This chain joins TRBV12-3 or TRBV12-4 and TRBJ1-3; maybe TRBD1 (5 bases). The V gene lost 2 bases and the J gene lost 3 bases, with 11 bases spanning the gap. This CDR3 comprises 15 residues. The CDR3 DNA follows: TGTGCCAGCAGTTTAACAGGAAGCGGTGGAAACACCATATATTTT. Its translation: CASSLTGSGGNTIYF.

This chain joins TRBV6-6 and TRBJ2-1; 11 bases align to TRBD2. Germline assignment: CDR1 MNHNY and CDR2 SVGAGI (reference sequence). V gave up 6 bases and J gave up 2 bases; unmatched junction bases: 9. CDR3 length: 17 amino acids. CDR3 coding DNA: TGTGCCAGCAGCCTCCCTTCACTAGCGGGGGCCTACAATGAGCAGTTCTTC. Amino acids: CASSLPSLAGAYNEQFF.

This clonotype was found many times. The rearrangement uses TRBV7-2 and TRBJ1-1; D unresolved. Per the germline V gene, CDR1 is SGHTA and CDR2 is FQGNSA. V lost 8 bases and J 1 base, leaving 11 bases between the germline ends. CDR3 length: 13 amino acids. CDR3 loop: CASSLNSNTEAFF. As DNA, the CDR3 is TGTGCCAGCTCACTCAACTCGAACACTGAAGCTTTCTTT. Supplemented by reference TRBV7-2 and TRBJ1-1, the full variable domain reads GAGVSQSPSNKVTEKGKDVELRCDPISGHTALYWYRQSLGQGLEFLIYFQGNSAPDKSGLPSDRFSAERTGGSVSTLTIQRTQQEDSAVYLCASSLNSNTEAFFGQGTRLTVV.

This clonotype was counted once. The chain employs TRBV30 and TRBJ1-6; 7 bases are shared with TRBD1. Germline CDR1 and CDR2: GTSNPN and SVGIG (reference sequence). With V trimmed by 4 bases and J by 8 bases, 5 bases remained unmatched. The CDR3 loop spans 13 amino acids. The CDR3 protein is CAWTFDRDSPLHF. CDR3 coding DNA: TGTGCCTGGACCTTCGACAGGGATTCACCCCTCCACTTT.

V and J are TRBV20-1 and TRBJ1-2; 9 bases agree with TRBD1. Germline CDR1 DFQATT, CDR2 SNEGSKA (reference sequence). This CDR3 region has 15 residues. The J segment lost 4 bases and the V segment lost 4 bases, leaving 10 bases of the junction unmatched. Here the CDR3 DNA reads TGCAGTGCTAAGCCCCGGGACAGGGTTACCTATGGCTACACCTTC. It translates to CSAKPRDRVTYGYTF.

In the case of this clonotype: An end of the junction differs from the germline gene, which may be a read error. CDR3 region: CASSQGTGGGSTYTQYF. The DNA for the CDR3 is TGTGCCAGCAGCCAAGGTACAGGGGGGGGATCCACATATACGCAGTATTTT. The rearrangement joins TRBV3-1 to TRBJ2-3; D is possibly TRBD1 (8 bases). Germline V gene sequence: CDR1 LGHDT, CDR2 YNNKEL (reference sequence). CDR3 length: 17 residues.

V usage is TRBV20-1 and J usage is TRBJ2-3; D is ambiguous. CDR1 and CDR2 (germline): DFQATT, SNEGSKA (reference sequence). V was cut by 6 bases and J by 2 bases, with 15 bases left in between. The CDR3 consists of 14 residues. The CDR3 region is CSAPSVLLTDTQYF. CDR3 nucleotide sequence: TGCAGTGCCCCGTCCGTCCTACTCACAGATACGCAGTATTTT.

V is TRBV6-5 and J is TRBJ2-7; tentative D call: TRBD2 (5 bases). Per the germline V gene, CDR1 is MNHEY and CDR2 is SVGAGI. This CDR3 has 13 amino acids. V lost 5 bases and J 7 bases, leaving 15 bases between the germline ends. The chain's CDR3 is CASSDARTGEQYF. The CDR3 DNA is TGTGCCAGCAGTGACGCCCGGACTGGGGAGCAGTACTTC.

In this sample, this clonotype turned up many times. The chain joins TRBV3-1 to TRBJ2-1; 7 positions agree with TRBD2. The germline V gene encodes CDR1 LGHDT and CDR2 YNNKEL (reference sequence). This CDR3 spans 14 amino acids. V was clipped by 3 bases and J by 7 bases; unmatched bases: 6. CDR3 sequence: CASSHDGGRNEQFF. CDR3 sequence (DNA): TGTGCCAGCAGCCACGACGGGGGGAGGAATGAGCAGTTCTTC.

This clonotype showed up just a few times. The V and J genes are TRBV11-3 and TRBJ2-5; the D gene is possibly TRBD1 (5 bases). Germline CDR1 reads SGHNT; CDR2 reads YENEEA. CDR3 length equals 14 residues. Trimming pared 1 base from V and 2 bases from J, leaving 8 bases between. CDR3 nucleotides: TGTGCCAGCAGCTTAGCGACAGCTCAAGAGACCCAGTACTTC. Residues: CASSLATAQETQYF.

This clonotype showed up just a few times. This chain uses TRBV4-2 with TRBJ2-1; 8 bases are a match to TRBD1. There are 13 residues in the CDR3. Per germline, CDR1 LGHNA and CDR2 YNFKEQ. The J segment lost 7 bases and the V segment lost 4 bases, leaving 3 bases of the junction unmatched. The CDR3 region has the DNA TGTGCCAGCAGCCCGGACAGGGAGAATGAGCAGTTCTTC. Encoded protein: CASSPDRENEQFF.

The V and J genes are TRBV24-1 and TRBJ2-1; 8 bases fit TRBD1. The germline gives CDR1 KGHDR, CDR2 SFDVKD. V lost 6 bases to trimming and J lost 6 bases; unmatched junction nucleotides: 12. The CDR3 is 16 residues long. The CDR3 bases are TGTGCCACCAGTACACTTGACAGGGGAGTACTCAATGAGCAGTTCTTC. It codes for CATSTLDRGVLNEQFF.

This clonotype was found once. The chain couples TRBV5-1 to TRBJ1-1; 8 bases map to TRBD1. The CDR3 loop spans 13 amino acids. CDR1 and CDR2 from the germline V gene are SGHRS and YFSETQ. J lost 6 bases, V lost 4 bases, and 5 bases had no gene match. The CDR3 is CASSPPGGSEAFF. As DNA, the CDR3 is TGCGCCAGCAGCCCTCCAGGGGGCTCTGAAGCTTTCTTT.

The V gene is TRBV20-1, the J gene TRBJ1-6; tentatively, D is TRBD1 (5 bases). Germline V CDR1 and CDR2: DFQATT, SNEGSKA (reference sequence). Trimming removed 3 bases at V and 7 bases at J, with 10 bases between. CDR3 length equals 13 residues. The CDR3 DNA follows: TGCAGTGCTAGCGACAGATACAATTCACCCCTCCACTTT. Protein: CSASDRYNSPLHF.

This clonotype was seen more than once but under ten times. The rearrangement uses TRBV20-1 and TRBJ1-5, with 7 bases lining up with TRBD1. Germline CDR1 reads DFQATT; CDR2 reads SNEGSKA (reference sequence). The CDR3 is 14 residues long. Trimming took 4 bases from V and 2 from J; bases not matched to a gene: 5. The CDR3 is CSANPGTGNQPQHF. CDR3 DNA sequence: TGCAGTGCTAATCCCGGGACAGGCAATCAGCCCCAGCATTTT.

The gene calls are TRBV12-3 or TRBV12-4 and TRBJ1-5, with 7 bases aligning to TRBD1. With 4 bases clipped from V and 0 bases from J, the junction kept 3 bases outside the gene matches. The CDR3 length is 15 residues. CDR3 loop: CASSSDRLSNQPQHF. The CDR3 DNA reads as TGTGCCAGCAGTTCGGACAGGCTTAGCAATCAGCCCCAGCATTTT.

The rearrangement joins TRBV20-1 to TRBJ2-1; D perhaps matches TRBD2 (6 bases). Germline V gene sequence: CDR1 DFQATT, CDR2 SNEGSKA (reference sequence). The CDR3 is made up of 15 amino acids. With 6 bases removed from V and 4 bases from J, the gap between germline ends came to 19 bases. The CDR3 DNA reads TGCAGTGCCGGCCCCCAAGGAGGGGCTTACAATGAGCAGTTCTTC. It encodes CSAGPQGGAYNEQFF.

This clonotype appeared a few times. The V gene is TRBV6-2 or TRBV6-3, the J gene TRBJ2-5; D is tentatively TRBD1 or TRBD2 (5 bases each). The germline gives CDR1 MNHEY, CDR2 SVGEGT. With 5 bases removed from V and 2 bases from J, the gap between germline ends came to 12 bases. CDR3 length: 14 amino acids. The CDR3 DNA sequence: TGTGCCAGCAGTATTTGGGACCAACAAGAGACCCAGTACTTC. Residues: CASSIWDQQETQYF.

Note on this clonotype: One junction end does not reproduce the germline sequence, and a read error may be involved. The chain uses TRBV28 and TRBJ1-2; no firm D call. The CDR3 consists of 15 residues. From germline, CDR1 is MDHEN and CDR2 SYDVKM. The CDR3 region has the DNA TGTGCCAGCAGCTTATTCATAGACGGGTTCTATGGCTACACCTTC. It yields the protein CASSLFIDGFYGYTF.

This chain connects TRBV28 to TRBJ2-7, with D maybe TRBD1 (6 bases). This CDR3 has 15 residues. V dropped 4 bases and J dropped 0 bases, with 13 bases sitting between them. Looked up from germline, CDR1 is MDHEN and CDR2 is SYDVKM. CDR3 nucleotide sequence: TGTGCCAGCAGTTCCCCCGACAGGCTCTCCTACGAGCAGTACTTC. It codes for CASSSPDRLSYEQYF. Together with reference TRBV28 and TRBJ2-7, the CDR3 gives the full variable domain: DVKVTQSSRYLVKRTGEKVFLECVQDMDHENMFWYRQDPGLGLRLIYFSYDVKMKEKGDIPEGYSVSREKKERFSLILESASTNQTSMYLCASSSPDRLSYEQYFGPGTRLTVT.

This chain joins TRBV6-2 or TRBV6-3 and TRBJ1-2; possible D gene TRBD1, 5 bases. This CDR3 region has 14 residues. The germline V gene encodes CDR1 MNHEY and CDR2 SVGEGT. The ends were cut back, 8 bases at V and 7 bases at J, with 20 bases in the middle. CDR3 DNA: TGTGCCAGCGTCATAGCAGGGTCGAGTATTGGCTACACCTTC. It specifies CASVIAGSSIGYTF.

This clonotype was detected only a few times. The V call is TRBV5-5, the J call TRBJ2-3; D might be TRBD2 (5 bases). The CDR3 runs 16 residues. The germline V and J ends were trimmed by 4 bases and 6 bases, with 21 bases remaining between them. CDR1 and CDR2 from the germline V gene are SGHKS and YYEKEE (reference sequence). CDR3 residues: CASSAVEGFHTDTQYF. The CDR3, as DNA: TGTGCCAGCAGCGCGGTTGAGGGTTTCCACACGGATACGCAGTATTTT.

The genes are TRBV12-3 or TRBV12-4 and TRBJ2-4; the D is unclear. The better agreement between TRBJ2-7 and the DNA end casts doubt on the J call. This CDR3 comprises 11 residues. CDR3 protein: CASSFQLEQYF. The CDR3 bases are TGTGCCAGCAGTTTCCAGCTCGAGCAGTACTTC.

The genes are TRBV10-3 and TRBJ2-5; 8 bases align to TRBD1. The CDR3 spans 15 residues. The trim removed 7 bases at V and 2 bases at J, leaving 9 bases unmatched. Germline CDR1 reads ENHRY; CDR2 reads SYGVKD. CDR3 sequence (DNA): TGTGCCATCAAACCAGGGGGCGTCCCACAAGAGACCCAGTACTTC. This codes for CAIKPGGVPQETQYF.